This TCR beta chain stems from a study of shared clonotypes between healthy human individuals. Findings and limits, study-wide: Represented genetic and exposure-history diversity was restricted by having few donors. Researchers sampled blood only, noting tissue repertoires likely differ.

The protocol was immunoSEQ multiplex PCR, while the TCRdb copy is restricted to in-frame clones and leaves out a portion. The table records some 530,000 clones, around 73% of them present only once. The CDR3 totals 14 residues. Trimming removed 2 bases from V and 3 bases from J, with 11 bases in between. The germline gives CDR1 SGHAT, CDR2 FQNNGV. Concerning this clone: The antigen remains undetermined.

The clonotype was recovered from a woman in her thirties or forties in good health. Some clones in this sample may be carry-over from other donors' samples. J is TRBJ2-7 and V is TRBV11-2, with D tentatively TRBD2 (5 bases). Sequencing was performed on PBMCs. The DNA of the CDR3 is TGTGCCAGCAGCTTATTATCGGGGTTCTACGAGCAGTACTTC. Translated, it gives CASSLLSGFYEQYF.